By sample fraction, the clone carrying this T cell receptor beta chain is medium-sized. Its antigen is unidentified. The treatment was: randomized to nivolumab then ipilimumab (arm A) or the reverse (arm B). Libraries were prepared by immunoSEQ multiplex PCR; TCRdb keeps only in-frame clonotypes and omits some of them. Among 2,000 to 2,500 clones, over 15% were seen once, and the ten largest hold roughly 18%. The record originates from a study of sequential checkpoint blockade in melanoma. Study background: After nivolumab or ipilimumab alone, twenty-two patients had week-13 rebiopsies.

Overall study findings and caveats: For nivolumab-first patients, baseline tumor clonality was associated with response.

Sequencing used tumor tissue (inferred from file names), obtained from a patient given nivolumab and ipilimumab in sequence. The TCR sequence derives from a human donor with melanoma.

CDR3 amino acids: CASSLRTRAGELFF. DNA for the CDR3: TGTGCCAGCAGCTTACGTACGCGGGCCGGGGAGCTGTTTTTT. This sequence joins TRBV11-3 and TRBJ2-2, with D maybe TRBD2 (5 bases). The CDR3 runs to 14 residues. CDR1 is SGHNT, CDR2 YENEEA, per germline. V shed 2 bases and J shed 6 bases, with 10 bases lying between them.